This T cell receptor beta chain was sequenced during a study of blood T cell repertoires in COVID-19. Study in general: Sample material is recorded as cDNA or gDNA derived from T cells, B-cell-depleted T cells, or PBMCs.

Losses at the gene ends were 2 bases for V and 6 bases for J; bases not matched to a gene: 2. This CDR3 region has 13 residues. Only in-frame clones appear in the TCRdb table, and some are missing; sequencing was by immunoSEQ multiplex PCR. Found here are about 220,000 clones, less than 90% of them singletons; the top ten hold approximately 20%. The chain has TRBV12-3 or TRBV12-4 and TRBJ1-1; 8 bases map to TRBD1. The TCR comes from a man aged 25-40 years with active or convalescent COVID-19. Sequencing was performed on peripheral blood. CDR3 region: CASSLQGAPEAFF. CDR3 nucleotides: TGTGCCAGCAGTTTACAGGGGGCCCCTGAAGCTTTCTTT.